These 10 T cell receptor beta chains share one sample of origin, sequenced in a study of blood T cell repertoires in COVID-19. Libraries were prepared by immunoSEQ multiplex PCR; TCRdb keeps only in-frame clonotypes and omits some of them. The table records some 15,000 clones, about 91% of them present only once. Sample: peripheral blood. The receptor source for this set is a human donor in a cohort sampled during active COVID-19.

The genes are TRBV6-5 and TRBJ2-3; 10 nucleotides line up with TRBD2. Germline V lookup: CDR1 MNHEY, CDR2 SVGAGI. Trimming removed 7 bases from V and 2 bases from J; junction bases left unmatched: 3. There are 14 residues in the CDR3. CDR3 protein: CASNLAGDTDTQYF. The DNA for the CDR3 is TGTGCCAGCAACCTAGCGGGGGACACAGATACGCAGTATTTT.

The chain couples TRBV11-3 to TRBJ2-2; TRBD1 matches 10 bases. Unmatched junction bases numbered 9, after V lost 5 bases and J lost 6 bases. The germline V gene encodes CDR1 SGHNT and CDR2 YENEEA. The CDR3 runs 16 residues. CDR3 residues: CASSPRDRGQPGELFF. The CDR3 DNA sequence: TGTGCCAGCAGCCCACGGGACAGGGGACAACCCGGGGAGCTGTTTTTT.

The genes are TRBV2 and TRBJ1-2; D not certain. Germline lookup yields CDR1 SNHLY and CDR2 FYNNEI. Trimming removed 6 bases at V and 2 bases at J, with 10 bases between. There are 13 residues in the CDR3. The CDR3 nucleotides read TGTGCCAGCAGCCCTCGACAAAACTATGGCTACACCTTC. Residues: CASSPRQNYGYTF. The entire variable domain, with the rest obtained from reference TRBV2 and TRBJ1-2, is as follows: EPEVTQTPSHQVTQMGQEVILRCVPISNHLYFYWYRQILGQKVEFLVSFYNNEISEKSEIFDDQFSVERPDGSNFTLKIRSTKLEDSAMYFCASSPRQNYGYTFGSGTRLTVV.

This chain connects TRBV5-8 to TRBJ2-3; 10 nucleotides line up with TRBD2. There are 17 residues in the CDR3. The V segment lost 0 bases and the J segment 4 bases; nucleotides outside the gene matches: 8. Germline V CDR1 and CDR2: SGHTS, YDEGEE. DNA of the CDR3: TGTGCCAGCAGCTTGGACGGAGCGGGGGGGCGGGCAGATACGCAGTATTTT. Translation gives CASSLDGAGGRADTQYF.

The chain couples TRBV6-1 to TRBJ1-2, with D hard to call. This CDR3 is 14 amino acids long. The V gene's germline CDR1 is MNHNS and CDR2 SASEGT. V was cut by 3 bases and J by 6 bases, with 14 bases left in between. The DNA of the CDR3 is TGTGCCAGCAGTGACGTAGTAGGAGACCATGGCTACACCTTC. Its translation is CASSDVVGDHGYTF.

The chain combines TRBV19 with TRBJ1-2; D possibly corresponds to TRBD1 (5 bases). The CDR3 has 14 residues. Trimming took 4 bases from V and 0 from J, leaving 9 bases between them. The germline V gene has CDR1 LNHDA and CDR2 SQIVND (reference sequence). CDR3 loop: CASSTDRSNYGYTF. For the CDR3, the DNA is TGTGCCAGTAGTACCGACAGATCTAACTATGGCTACACCTTC. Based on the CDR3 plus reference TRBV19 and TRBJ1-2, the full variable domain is DGGITQSPKYLFRKEGQNVTLSCEQNLNHDAMYWYRQDPGQGLRLIYYSQIVNDFQKGDIAEGYSVSREKKESFPLTVTSAQKNPTAFYLCASSTDRSNYGYTFGSGTRLTVV.

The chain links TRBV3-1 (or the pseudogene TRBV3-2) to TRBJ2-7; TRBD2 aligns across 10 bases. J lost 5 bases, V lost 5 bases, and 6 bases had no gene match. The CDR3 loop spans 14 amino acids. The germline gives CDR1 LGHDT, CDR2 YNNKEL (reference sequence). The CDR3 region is CASSFGTSDHEQYF. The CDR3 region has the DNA TGTGCCAGCAGCTTCGGGACTAGCGACCACGAGCAGTACTTC.

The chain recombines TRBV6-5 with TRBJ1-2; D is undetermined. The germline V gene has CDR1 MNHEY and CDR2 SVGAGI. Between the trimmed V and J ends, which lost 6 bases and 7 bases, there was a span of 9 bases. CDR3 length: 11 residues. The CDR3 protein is CASRDLAGYTF. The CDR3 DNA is TGTGCCAGCAGGGACTTGGCTGGCTACACCTTC.

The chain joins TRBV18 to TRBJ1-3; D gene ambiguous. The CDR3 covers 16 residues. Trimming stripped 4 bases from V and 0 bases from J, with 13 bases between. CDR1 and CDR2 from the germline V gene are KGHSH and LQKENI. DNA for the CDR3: TGTGCCAGCTCACTTGGAGGACGTAGCTCTGGAAACACCATATATTTT. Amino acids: CASSLGGRSSGNTIYF.

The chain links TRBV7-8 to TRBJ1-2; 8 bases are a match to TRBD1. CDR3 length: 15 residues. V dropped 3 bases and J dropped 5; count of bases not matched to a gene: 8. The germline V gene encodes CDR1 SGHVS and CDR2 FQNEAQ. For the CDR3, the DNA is TGTGCCAGCAGCTTCACAGACAGGGGAGGGTATGGCTACACCTTC. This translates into CASSFTDRGGYGYTF.